What follows describes a single T cell receptor (beta chain). The sample belongs to a study of cytomegalovirus exposure and HLA in healthy donors. Clones were sequenced by immunoSEQ multiplex PCR, and TCRdb holds only the in-frame ones, with some missing. The table shows 100,000 to 120,000 clones, with over 85% occurring only once. The junction had 15 bases not matched to a gene; V was cut back by 4 bases and J by 9 bases. CDR1 and CDR2 from the germline V gene are GTSNPN and SVGIG (reference sequence). The CDR3 sequence is 15 residues long. The sequenced sample was PBMCs. The chain couples TRBV30 to TRBJ2-1, with TRBD1 matching 7 bases. The TCR was taken from a woman between 18 and 30 years old in good health and CMV-seronegative. CDR3 bases: TGTGCCTGGAACGTACCGGGACAGCACAGGGGTGAGCAGTTCTTC. Its protein is CAWNVPGQHRGEQFF. The full variable domain, in which reference TRBV30 and TRBJ2-1 provide the parts outside the CDR3, is SQTIHQWPATLVQPVGSPLSLECTVEGTSNPNLYWYRQAAGRGLQLLFYSVGIGQISSEVPQNLSASRPQDRQFILSSKKLLLSDSGFYLCAWNVPGQHRGEQFFGPGTRLTVL.